The 17 T cell receptor beta chains below come from one sample, sequenced in a study of T-cell memory formation after mild COVID-19. MiXCR, applied by TCRdb to the 5' RACE reads, yields one record per CDR3 protein. The sample includes about 610,000 distinct CDR3 sequences, approximately 15% of them seen just once. Sequencing was carried out using PBMCs or a T cell subset sorted from them (not recorded which). These receptors were obtained from an adult woman who had mild COVID-19 (a few samples of this study predate the infection). Cell type and time point are not known.

This chain joins TRBV29-1 and TRBJ1-2; TRBD1 matches at 7 bases. V was clipped by 8 bases and J by 1 base; unmatched bases: 7. The CDR3 sequence is 13 residues long. CDR1 is SQVTM and CDR2 is ANQGSEA in the germline V gene. The CDR3 DNA reads as TGCAGCAGCGGGACAGTTAGTAACTATGGCTACACCTTC. Protein sequence: CSSGTVSNYGYTF.

The chain links TRBV15 to TRBJ2-7; a possible D gene is TRBD1 (5 bases). Germline lookup yields CDR1 LNHNV and CDR2 YYDKDF (reference sequence). CDR3 length: 13 residues. Trimming removed 5 bases at V and 2 bases at J, with 10 bases between. CDR3 bases: TGTGCCACCAGCCCAGGGAATACCTACGAGCAGTACTTC. It translates to CATSPGNTYEQYF.

J is TRBJ2-3 and V is TRBV24-1; TRBD2 might be the D (6 bases). Trimming removed 4 bases at V and 3 bases at J, with 10 bases between. Germline V gene data show CDR1 as KGHDR and CDR2 as SFDVKD. This CDR3 comprises 14 residues. The CDR3 is CATSDPGRTDTQYF. Here the CDR3 DNA reads TGTGCCACCAGTGACCCGGGGAGGACAGATACGCAGTATTTT.

The rearrangement uses TRBV5-1 and TRBJ1-2, with 8 positions matching TRBD1. V shed 4 bases, J shed 4 bases, and the junction held 9 bases outside the gene matches. Germline V lookup: CDR1 SGHRS, CDR2 YFSETQ. The CDR3 length is 15 residues. The CDR3, as DNA: TGCGCCAGCAGCGGAAGGACAGGGCTGTCCTATGGCTACACCTTC. It yields the protein CASSGRTGLSYGYTF.

This sequence joins TRBV6-5 and TRBJ1-2, with TRBD1 matching 9 bases. The V gene end was trimmed by 0 bases and the J gene end by 2 bases; junction bases not matched to a gene: 7. Germline loops: CDR1 MNHEY, CDR2 SVGAGI. The CDR3 loop spans 17 amino acids. The CDR3 DNA sequence: TGTGCCAGCAGTTACTCGAACAGGGGGCGCGCGAACTATGGCTACACCTTC. This encodes CASSYSNRGRANYGYTF.

Here the CDR3 DNA reads TGCGCCAGCAGCCAACTCGGACTAGCCGTAAGCACAGATACGCAGTATTTT. This encodes CASSQLGLAVSTDTQYF. The genes are TRBV4-1 and TRBJ2-3, with 8 bases aligning to TRBD2. V shed 2 bases and J 0 bases; nucleotides not matched to a gene: 7. The CDR3 length is 17 residues. CDR1 MGHRA and CDR2 YSYEKL come from the germline V gene.

This rearrangement joins TRBV7-2 to TRBJ2-7, with 10 bases aligning to TRBD2. Per germline, CDR1 SGHTA and CDR2 FQGNSA. The CDR3 covers 18 residues. The J segment lost 4 bases and the V segment lost 2 bases, leaving 14 bases of the junction unmatched. The CDR3 here is CASSLRGQREGQRYEQYF. Here the CDR3 DNA reads TGTGCCAGCAGCTTACGGGGCCAGCGGGAGGGCCAGCGGTACGAGCAGTACTTC.

Only a few counts were recorded for this clonotype. The V gene is TRBV6-2 or TRBV6-3, the J gene TRBJ2-5; 8 bases fit TRBD1. Germline V gene data show CDR1 as MNHEY and CDR2 as SVGEGT. Trimming cost V 5 bases and J 5 bases; bases outside gene matches: 10. The CDR3 runs to 15 residues. CDR3 in DNA: TGTGCCAGCAGTCCCTCGGACAGGGCGTGGGAGACCCAGTACTTC. Protein product: CASSPSDRAWETQYF.

This clonotype was detected only a few times. This chain connects TRBV20-1 to TRBJ2-1; D call uncertain. V lost 3 bases to trimming and J lost 5 bases, with 8 bases between them. CDR1 DFQATT and CDR2 SNEGSKA come from the germline V gene (reference sequence). The CDR3 contains 12 residues. The CDR3, as DNA: TGCAGTGCTAGTAGATCAGACAATGAGCAGTTCTTC. Protein: CSASRSDNEQFF.

This clonotype has ten or more counts. The chain employs TRBV15 and TRBJ2-1; D call uncertain. The CDR3 is made up of 12 amino acids. Trimming left V 5 bases short and J 10 bases short, with 12 bases between. From germline, CDR1 is LNHNV and CDR2 YYDKDF (reference sequence). CDR3 sequence: CATSGVVGEQFF. In DNA form, the CDR3 reads TGTGCCACCAGCGGAGTAGTAGGCGAGCAGTTCTTC. The complete variable domain, with remaining parts taken from reference TRBV15 and TRBJ2-1, reads DAMVIQNPRYQVTQFGKPVTLSCSQTLNHNVMYWYQQKSSQAPKLLFHYYDKDFNNEADTPDNFQSRRPNTSFCFLDIRSPGLGDTAMYLCATSGVVGEQFFGPGTRLTVL.

This clonotype appeared a few times. V and J are TRBV30 and TRBJ2-5; D unclear. The CDR3 has 11 amino acids. Germline CDR1 and CDR2: GTSNPN and SVGIG (reference sequence). Deletions cut 0 bases from V and 4 bases from J, with 3 bases between. This chain's CDR3 is CAWSVGETQYF. In DNA form, the CDR3 reads TGTGCCTGGAGTGTTGGAGAGACCCAGTACTTC.

This rearrangement joins TRBV29-1 to TRBJ1-2; tentative D call: TRBD1 (5 bases). The ends were cut back, 7 bases at V and 3 bases at J, with 27 bases in the middle. There are 17 residues in the CDR3. CDR1 SQVTM and CDR2 ANQGSEA come from the germline V gene. In DNA form, the CDR3 reads TGCAGCGCCACAGGACATCCGGGCCTTGTAGGGGACTATGGCTACACCTTC. This codes for CSATGHPGLVGDYGYTF.

This clonotype showed up many times. V and J are TRBV4-2 and TRBJ2-7, with 16 bases fitting TRBD2. V gave up 8 bases and J gave up 2 bases; unmatched junction bases: 0. This CDR3 contains 14 residues. CDR1 and CDR2 (germline): LGHNA, YNFKEQ. DNA for the CDR3: TGTGCCAGCGGGACTAGCGGGAGGGCCTACGAGCAGTACTTC. Translated: CASGTSGRAYEQYF.

This clonotype has just a few counts. CDR3 coding DNA: TGCAGTGCTAGCTCAGGGGGGCCTGGGGCCAACGTCCTGACTTTC. Translation gives CSASSGGPGANVLTF. J is TRBJ2-6 and V is TRBV20-1; TRBD1 is a possible D gene (7 bases). V was cut by 3 bases and J by 2 bases, with 11 bases left in between. Germline V lookup: CDR1 DFQATT, CDR2 SNEGSKA (reference sequence). There are 15 residues in the CDR3.

This clonotype was found a few times. Here the CDR3 DNA reads TGTGCCAGCAGCGTAGAACCGGGGGTGGATACGCAGTATTTT. Translated: CASSVEPGVDTQYF. The rearrangement uses TRBV9 and TRBJ2-3, with a possible D match to TRBD2 (6 bases). Deletions cut 0 bases from V and 6 bases from J, with 11 bases between. CDR3 length equals 14 residues. Germline V gene sequence: CDR1 SGDLS, CDR2 YYNGEE.

In its sample, this clonotype was seen a few times. This rearrangement joins TRBV4-2 to TRBJ2-7; possibly TRBD2 for D (5 bases). CDR3 length equals 14 residues. Germline loops: CDR1 LGHNA, CDR2 YNFKEQ. Trimming left V 4 bases short and J 3 bases short, with 13 bases between. The CDR3 loop is CASSPKGVDYEQYF. The CDR3 region has the DNA TGTGCCAGCAGCCCCAAGGGAGTAGACTACGAGCAGTACTTC.

The J gene is TRBJ2-5, the V gene TRBV12-3 or TRBV12-4; perhaps TRBD2 as D (5 bases). The CDR3 sequence is 14 residues long. V dropped 3 bases and J dropped 5 bases, with 13 bases sitting between them. The CDR3 protein is CASSLREGGETQYF. The CDR3 DNA reads TGTGCCAGCAGTTTGCGAGAGGGTGGGGAGACCCAGTACTTC.